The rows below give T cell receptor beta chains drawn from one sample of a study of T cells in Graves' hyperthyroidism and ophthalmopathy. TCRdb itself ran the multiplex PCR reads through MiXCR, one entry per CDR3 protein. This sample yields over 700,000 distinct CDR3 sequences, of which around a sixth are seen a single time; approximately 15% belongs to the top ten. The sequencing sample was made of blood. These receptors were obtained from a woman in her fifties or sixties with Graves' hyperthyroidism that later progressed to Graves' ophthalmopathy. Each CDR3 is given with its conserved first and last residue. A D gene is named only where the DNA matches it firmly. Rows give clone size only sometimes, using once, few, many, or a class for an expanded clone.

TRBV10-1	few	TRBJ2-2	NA	CASSHRETGELFF	TGCGCCAGCAGTCACAGGGAGACCGGGGAGCTGTTTTTT
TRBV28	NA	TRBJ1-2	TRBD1	CASSSGQGEVGRYGYTF	TGTGCCAGCAGTTCCGGACAGGGGGAAGTAGGGCGCTATGGCTACACCTTC
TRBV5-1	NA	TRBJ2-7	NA	CASSLLRDPTYEQYF	TGCGCCAGCAGCCTACTCCGGGACCCAACCTACGAGCAGTACTTC
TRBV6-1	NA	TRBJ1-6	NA	CASSFRDFRSSYNSPLHF	TGTGCCAGCAGTTTTCGGGACTTCCGGAGCTCCTATAATTCACCCCTCCACTTT
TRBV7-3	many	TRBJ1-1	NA	CASPFGEAFF	TGTGCCAGCCCCTTCGGGGAGGCTTTCTTT
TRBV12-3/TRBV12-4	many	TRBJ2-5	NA	CASSGFQQETQYF	TGTGCCAGCAGTGGGTTCCAGCAAGAGACCCAGTACTTC
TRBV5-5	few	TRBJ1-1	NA	CASSLFRTATEAFF	TGTGCCAGCAGCTTGTTCCGCACAGCCACTGAAGCTTTCTTT
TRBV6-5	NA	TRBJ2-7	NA	CASSYPGFEQYF	TGTGCCAGCAGTTACCCAGGATTCGAGCAGTACTTC
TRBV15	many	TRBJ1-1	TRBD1	CATSPTGGFGEAFF	TGTGCCACCAGTCCGACAGGGGGTTTCGGTGAAGCTTTCTTT
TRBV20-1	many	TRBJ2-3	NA	CSASWTGTDTQYF	TGCAGTGCTAGCTGGACAGGCACAGATACGCAGTATTTT
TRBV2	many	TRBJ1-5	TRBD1	CASSVGTGVASNQPQHF	TGTGCCAGCAGCGTCGGGACAGGGGTCGCTTCTAATCAGCCCCAGCATTTT
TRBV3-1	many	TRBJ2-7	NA	CASSPFPSEGQSYEQYF	TGTGCCAGCAGTCCATTTCCTTCGGAGGGGCAATCCTACGAGCAGTACTTC
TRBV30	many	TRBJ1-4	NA	CAWRAVMSSTNEKLFF	TGTGCCTGGAGGGCCGTAATGAGTTCAACTAATGAAAAACTGTTTTTT
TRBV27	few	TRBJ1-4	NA	CASSLTLTVTNEKLFF	TGTGCCAGCAGCCTCACCCTGACGGTAACTAATGAAAAACTGTTTTTT
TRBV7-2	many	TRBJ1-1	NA	CASSFGLRVAAFF	TGTGCCAGCAGCTTTGGTTTGAGGGTTGCGGCTTTCTTT
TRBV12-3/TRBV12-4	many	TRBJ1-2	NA	CASSLGARTRGYTF	TGTGCCAGCAGTTTAGGGGCTCGGACGCGCGGCTACACCTTC
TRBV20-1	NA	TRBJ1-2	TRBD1	CSATGTGGAGYTF	TGCAGTGCAACCGGGACAGGGGGCGCGGGCTACACCTTC
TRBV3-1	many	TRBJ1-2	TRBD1	CASSPRDRDSGYTF	TGTGCCAGCAGCCCGAGAGACAGGGATAGTGGCTACACCTTC
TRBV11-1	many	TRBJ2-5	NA	CASSTRTGVETQYF	TGTGCCAGCAGCACGCGCACGGGGGTCGAGACCCAGTACTTC
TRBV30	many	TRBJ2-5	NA	CAWNGVLQETQYF	TGTGCCTGGAATGGGGTGCTCCAAGAGACCCAGTACTTC
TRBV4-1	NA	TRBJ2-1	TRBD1	CASSHPTGPDENEQFF	TGCGCCAGCAGCCACCCGACAGGGCCTGATGAAAATGAGCAGTTCTTC
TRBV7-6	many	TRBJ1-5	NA	CASSLGGVYSNQPQHF	TGTGCCAGCAGCTTAGGAGGTGTATATAGCAATCAGCCCCAGCATTTT
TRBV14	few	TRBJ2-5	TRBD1	CASSQVRGQETQYF	TGTGCCAGCAGCCAAGTCAGGGGGCAAGAGACCCAGTACTTC
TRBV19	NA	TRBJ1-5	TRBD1	CASTMTGGQQPQHF	TGTGCCAGCACGATGACAGGGGGGCAACAGCCCCAGCATTTT
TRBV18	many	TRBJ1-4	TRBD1	CASSTMDRTNEKLFF	TGTGCCAGCTCTACCATGGACAGGACGAATGAAAAACTGTTTTTT
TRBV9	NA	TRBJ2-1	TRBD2	CASSVAGTSGLEQFF	TGTGCCAGCAGCGTGGCCGGGACTAGCGGACTTGAGCAGTTCTTC
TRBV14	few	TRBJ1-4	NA	CASSRLGYGRTEKLFF	TGTGCCAGCAGCCGGTTGGGATATGGACGGACAGAAAAACTGTTTTTT
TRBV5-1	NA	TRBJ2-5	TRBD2	CASSSGLAGYQETQYF	TGCGCCAGCAGCTCCGGACTAGCGGGGTACCAAGAGACCCAGTACTTC
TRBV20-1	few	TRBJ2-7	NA	CSASEQGREQYF	TGCAGTGCCTCCGAACAGGGTCGCGAGCAGTACTTC
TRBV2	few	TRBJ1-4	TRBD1	CASRAGGFEKLFF	TGTGCCAGCAGGGCAGGGGGCTTTGAAAAACTGTTTTTT
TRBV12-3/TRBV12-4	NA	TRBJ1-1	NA	CASSLSYRNTEAFF	TGTGCCAGCAGTTTAAGTTACAGAAACACTGAAGCTTTCTTT
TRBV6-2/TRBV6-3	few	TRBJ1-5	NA	CASTEWGVNNQPQHF	TGTGCCAGCACCGAATGGGGAGTGAACAATCAGCCCCAGCATTTT
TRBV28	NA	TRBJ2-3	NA	CATRDFKRTDTQYF	TGTGCCACTAGGGACTTCAAAAGGACAGATACGCAGTATTTT
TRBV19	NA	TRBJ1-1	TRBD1	CASNHGDSMNTEAFF	TGTGCCAGTAACCATGGGGACAGTATGAACACTGAAGCTTTCTTT
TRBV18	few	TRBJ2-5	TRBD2	CASSPGTSGSNQETQYF	TGTGCCAGCTCACCGGGAACTAGCGGGTCCAACCAAGAGACCCAGTACTTC
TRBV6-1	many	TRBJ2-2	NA	CASSPILGVTGELFF	TGTGCCAGCAGCCCTATACTCGGGGTCACCGGGGAGCTGTTTTTT
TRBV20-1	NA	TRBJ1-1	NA	CSASIAQKNTEAFF	TGCAGTGCTAGTATCGCCCAGAAGAATACTGAAGCTTTCTTT
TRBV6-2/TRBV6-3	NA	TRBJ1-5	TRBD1	CASSDRVGSNQPQHF	TGTGCCAGCAGCGACAGGGTTGGTAGCAATCAGCCCCAGCATTTT
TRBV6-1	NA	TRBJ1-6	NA	CASSVQGDNSPLHF	TGTGCCAGCAGTGTCCAGGGAGATAATTCACCCCTCCACTTT
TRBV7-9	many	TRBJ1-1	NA	CASSQLVGTYGNTEAFF	TGTGCCAGCAGTCAACTCGTGGGGACCTACGGGAACACTGAAGCTTTCTTT
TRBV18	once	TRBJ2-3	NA	CASSPQTASTDTQYF	TGTGCCAGCTCACCACAAACGGCCAGCACAGATACGCAGTATTTT
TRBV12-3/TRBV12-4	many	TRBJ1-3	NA	CASRVGYAGWDTIYF	TGTGCCAGCCGGGTTGGGTACGCGGGGTGGGACACCATATATTTT
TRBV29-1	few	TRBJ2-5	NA	CSVEDSNLASEGTQYF	TGCAGCGTTGAAGATTCCAATCTAGCCTCCGAAGGGACCCAGTACTTC
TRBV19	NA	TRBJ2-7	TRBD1	CASDPGQGSHEQYF	TGTGCCAGTGACCCGGGACAGGGTTCCCACGAGCAGTACTTC
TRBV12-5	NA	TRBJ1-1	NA	CASGLVSPEAFF	TGTGCTAGTGGTTTGGTGAGTCCTGAAGCTTTCTTT
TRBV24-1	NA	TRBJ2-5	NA	CATSDLNLANQETQYF	TGTGCCACCAGTGATTTGAATCTGGCGAACCAAGAGACCCAGTACTTC
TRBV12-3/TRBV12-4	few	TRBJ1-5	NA	CASSPAGVQPQHF	TGTGCCAGCAGCCCCGCAGGTGTTCAGCCCCAGCATTTT
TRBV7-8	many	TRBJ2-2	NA	CASSLVGATVNTGELFF	TGTGCCAGCAGCTTAGTTGGCGCGACAGTTAACACCGGGGAGCTGTTTTTT
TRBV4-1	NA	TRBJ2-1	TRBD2	CASSQQFLAGGQDEQFF	TGCGCCAGCAGCCAACAATTCCTAGCGGGGGGGCAAGATGAGCAGTTCTTC
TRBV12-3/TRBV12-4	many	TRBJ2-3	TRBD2	CASSSRGTSITDTQYF	TGTGCCAGCAGTTCCCGTGGGACTAGCATCACAGATACGCAGTATTTT
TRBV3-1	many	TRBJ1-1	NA	CASSRAIGTEAFF	TGTGCCAGCAGCCGGGCCATTGGGACTGAAGCTTTCTTT